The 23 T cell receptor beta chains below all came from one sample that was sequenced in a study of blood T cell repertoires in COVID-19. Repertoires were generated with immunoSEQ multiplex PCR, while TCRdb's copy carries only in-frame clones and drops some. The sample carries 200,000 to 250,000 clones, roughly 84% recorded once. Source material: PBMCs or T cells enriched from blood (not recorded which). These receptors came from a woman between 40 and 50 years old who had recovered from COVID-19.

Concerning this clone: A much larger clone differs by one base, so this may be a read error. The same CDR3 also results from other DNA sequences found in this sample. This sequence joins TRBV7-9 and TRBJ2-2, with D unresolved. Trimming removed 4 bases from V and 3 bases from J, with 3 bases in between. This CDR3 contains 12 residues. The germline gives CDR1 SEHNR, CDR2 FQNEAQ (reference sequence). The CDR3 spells CASSSDTGELFF. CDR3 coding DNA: TGTGCCAGCAGCTCGGACACCGGGGAGCTGTTTTTT.

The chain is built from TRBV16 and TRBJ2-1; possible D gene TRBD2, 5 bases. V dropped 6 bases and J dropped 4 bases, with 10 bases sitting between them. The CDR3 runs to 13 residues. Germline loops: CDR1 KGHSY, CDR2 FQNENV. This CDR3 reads CASSEGQYNEQFF. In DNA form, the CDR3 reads TGTGCCAGCAGTGAGGGCCAGTACAATGAGCAGTTCTTC. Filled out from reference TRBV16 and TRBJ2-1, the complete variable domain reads GEEVAQTPKHLVRGEGQKAKLYCAPIKGHSYVFWYQQVLKNEFKFLISFQNENVFDETGMPKERFSAKCLPNSPCSLEIQATKLEDSAVYFCASSEGQYNEQFFGPGTRLTVL.

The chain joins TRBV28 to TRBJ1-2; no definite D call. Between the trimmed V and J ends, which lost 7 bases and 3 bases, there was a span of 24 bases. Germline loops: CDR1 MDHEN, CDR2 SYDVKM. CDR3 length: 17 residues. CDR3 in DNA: TGTGCCAGCACCCCTCATATGACACAGTCCCCTTACTATGGCTACACCTTC. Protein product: CASTPHMTQSPYYGYTF.

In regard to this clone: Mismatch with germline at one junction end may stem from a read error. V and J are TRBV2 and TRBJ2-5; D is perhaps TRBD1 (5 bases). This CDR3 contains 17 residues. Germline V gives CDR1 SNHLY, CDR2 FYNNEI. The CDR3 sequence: CASREEKGHPYQETQYF. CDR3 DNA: TGTGCCAGCAGGGAAGAGAAAGGACACCCCTACCAAGAGACCCAGTACTTC. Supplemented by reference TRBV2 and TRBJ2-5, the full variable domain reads EPEVTQTPSHQVTQMGQEVILRCVPISNHLYFYWYRQILGQKVEFLVSFYNNEISEKSEIFDDQFSVERPDGSNFTLKIRSTKLEDSAMYFCASREEKGHPYQETQYFGPGTRLLVL.

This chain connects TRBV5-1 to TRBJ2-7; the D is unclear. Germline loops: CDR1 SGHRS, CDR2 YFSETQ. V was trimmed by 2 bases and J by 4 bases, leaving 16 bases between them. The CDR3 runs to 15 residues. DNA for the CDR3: TGCGCCAGCAGCTTTCTGGAGATAAGGTGGTACGAGCAGTACGTC. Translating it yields CASSFLEIRWYEQYV.

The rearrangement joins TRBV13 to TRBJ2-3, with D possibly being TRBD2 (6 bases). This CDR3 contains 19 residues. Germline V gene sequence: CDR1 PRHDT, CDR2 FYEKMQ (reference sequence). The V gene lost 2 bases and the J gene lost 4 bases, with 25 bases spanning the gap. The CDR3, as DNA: TGTGCCAGCAGCTTAAAGGATTTCAGGAAGCGGCGGGGCGCAGATACGCAGTATTTT. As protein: CASSLKDFRKRRGADTQYF.

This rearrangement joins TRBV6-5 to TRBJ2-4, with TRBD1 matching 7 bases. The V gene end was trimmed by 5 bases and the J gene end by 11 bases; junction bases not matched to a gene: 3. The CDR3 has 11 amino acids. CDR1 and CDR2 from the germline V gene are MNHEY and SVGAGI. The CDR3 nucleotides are TGTGCCAGCAGTCTACAGGGGTTTCAGTACTTC. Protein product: CASSLQGFQYF.

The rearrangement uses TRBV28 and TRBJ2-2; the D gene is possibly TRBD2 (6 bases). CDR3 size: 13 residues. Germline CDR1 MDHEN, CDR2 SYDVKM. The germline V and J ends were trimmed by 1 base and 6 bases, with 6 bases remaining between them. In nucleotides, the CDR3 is TGTGCCAGCAGTTTATCGGGGGCCGGGGAGCTGTTTTTT. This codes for CASSLSGAGELFF. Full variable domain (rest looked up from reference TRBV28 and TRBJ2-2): DVKVTQSSRYLVKRTGEKVFLECVQDMDHENMFWYRQDPGLGLRLIYFSYDVKMKEKGDIPEGYSVSREKKERFSLILESASTNQTSMYLCASSLSGAGELFFGEGSRLTVL.

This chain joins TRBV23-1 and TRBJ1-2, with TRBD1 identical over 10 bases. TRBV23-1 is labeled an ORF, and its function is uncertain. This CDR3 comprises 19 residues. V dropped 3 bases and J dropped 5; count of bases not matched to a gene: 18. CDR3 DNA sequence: TGCGCCAGCAGTCACCGGGCAGGGACAGGGGTCCCTCTAGGGTATGGCTACACCTTC. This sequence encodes CASSHRAGTGVPLGYGYTF.

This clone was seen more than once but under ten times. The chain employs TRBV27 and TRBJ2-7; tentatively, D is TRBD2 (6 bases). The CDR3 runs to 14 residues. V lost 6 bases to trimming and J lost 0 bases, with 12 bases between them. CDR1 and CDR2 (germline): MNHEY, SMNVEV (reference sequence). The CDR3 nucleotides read TGTGCCAGCAGCGGGACTCAAAGCTCCTACGAGCAGTACTTC. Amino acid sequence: CASSGTQSSYEQYF.

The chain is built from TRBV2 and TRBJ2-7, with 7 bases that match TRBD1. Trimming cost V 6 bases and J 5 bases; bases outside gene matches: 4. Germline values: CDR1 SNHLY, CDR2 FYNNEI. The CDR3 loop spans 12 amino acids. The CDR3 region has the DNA TGTGCCAGCAGAGACAGGGTTGACGAGCAGTACTTC. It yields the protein CASRDRVDEQYF.

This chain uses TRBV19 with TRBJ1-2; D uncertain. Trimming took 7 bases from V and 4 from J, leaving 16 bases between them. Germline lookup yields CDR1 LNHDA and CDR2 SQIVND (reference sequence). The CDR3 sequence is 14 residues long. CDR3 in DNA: TGTGCCAGTAACGAAAACAGAAACCTCTATGGCTACACCTTC. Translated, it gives CASNENRNLYGYTF. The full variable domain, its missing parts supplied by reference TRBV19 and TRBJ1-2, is DGGITQSPKYLFRKEGQNVTLSCEQNLNHDAMYWYRQDPGQGLRLIYYSQIVNDFQKGDIAEGYSVSREKKESFPLTVTSAQKNPTAFYLCASNENRNLYGYTFGSGTRLTVV.

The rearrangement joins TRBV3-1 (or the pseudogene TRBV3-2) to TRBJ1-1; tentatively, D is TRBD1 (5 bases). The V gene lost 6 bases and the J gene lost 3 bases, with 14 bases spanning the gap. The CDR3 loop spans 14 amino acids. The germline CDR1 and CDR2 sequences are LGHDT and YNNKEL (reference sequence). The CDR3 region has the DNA TGTGCCAGCAGTTTCAGGGCGGCCGACACTGAAGCTTTCTTT. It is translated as CASSFRAADTEAFF.

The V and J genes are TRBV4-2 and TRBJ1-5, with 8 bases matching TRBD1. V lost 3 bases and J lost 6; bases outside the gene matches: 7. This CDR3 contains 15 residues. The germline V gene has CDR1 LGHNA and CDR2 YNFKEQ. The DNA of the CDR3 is TGTGCCAGCAGCCAGGGACAGGAGGAAGGTCAGCCCCAGCATTTT. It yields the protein CASSQGQEEGQPQHF.

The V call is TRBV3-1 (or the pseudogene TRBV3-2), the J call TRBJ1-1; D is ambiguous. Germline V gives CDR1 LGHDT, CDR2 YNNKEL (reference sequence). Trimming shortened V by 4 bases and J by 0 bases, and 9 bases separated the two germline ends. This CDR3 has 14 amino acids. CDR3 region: CASSPPYMNTEAFF. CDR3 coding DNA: TGTGCCAGCAGCCCCCCATACATGAACACTGAAGCTTTCTTT.

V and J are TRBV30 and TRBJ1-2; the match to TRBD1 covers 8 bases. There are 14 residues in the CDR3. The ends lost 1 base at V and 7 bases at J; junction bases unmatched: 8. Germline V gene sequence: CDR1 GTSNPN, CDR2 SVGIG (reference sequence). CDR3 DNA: TGTGCCTGGAGTGGGACAGGGTTCGGTACTGGCTACACCTTC. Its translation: CAWSGTGFGTGYTF.

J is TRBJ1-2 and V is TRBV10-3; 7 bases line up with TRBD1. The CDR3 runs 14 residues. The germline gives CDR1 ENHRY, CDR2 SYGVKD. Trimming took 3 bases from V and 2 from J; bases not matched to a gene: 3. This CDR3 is CAISDQGVNYGYTF. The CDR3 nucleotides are TGTGCCATCAGTGATCAGGGGGTGAACTATGGCTACACCTTC.

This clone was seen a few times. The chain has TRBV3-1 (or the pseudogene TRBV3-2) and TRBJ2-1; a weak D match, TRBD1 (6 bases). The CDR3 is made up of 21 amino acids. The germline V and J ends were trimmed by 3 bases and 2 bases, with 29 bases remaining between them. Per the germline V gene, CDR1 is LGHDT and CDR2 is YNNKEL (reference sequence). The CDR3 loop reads CASSQDRGTPYQDTPYNEQFF. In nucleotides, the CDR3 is TGTGCCAGCAGCCAGGATAGAGGGACACCATATCAAGACACCCCCTACAATGAGCAGTTCTTC.

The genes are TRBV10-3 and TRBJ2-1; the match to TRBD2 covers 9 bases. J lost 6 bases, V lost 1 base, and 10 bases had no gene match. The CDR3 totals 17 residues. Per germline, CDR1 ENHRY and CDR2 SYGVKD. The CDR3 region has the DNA TGTGCCATCAGTGAGTATCGTCTGGCGGGAGGGCCCAATGAGCAGTTCTTC. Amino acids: CAISEYRLAGGPNEQFF.

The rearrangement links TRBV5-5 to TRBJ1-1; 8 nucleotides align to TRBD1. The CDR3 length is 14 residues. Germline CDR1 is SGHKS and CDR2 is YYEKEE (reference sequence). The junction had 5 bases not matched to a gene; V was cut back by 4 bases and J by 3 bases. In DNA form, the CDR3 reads TGTGCCAGCAGCATCTTGACAGGGGACACTGAAGCTTTCTTT. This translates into CASSILTGDTEAFF.

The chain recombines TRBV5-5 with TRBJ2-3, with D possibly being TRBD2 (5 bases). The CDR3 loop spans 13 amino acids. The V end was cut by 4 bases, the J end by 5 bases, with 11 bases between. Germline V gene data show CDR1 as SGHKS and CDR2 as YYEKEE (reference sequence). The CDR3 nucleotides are TGTGCCAGCAGCCCGGACTGGAGAGATACGCAGTATTTT. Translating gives CASSPDWRDTQYF. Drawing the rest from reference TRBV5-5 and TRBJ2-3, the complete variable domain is DAGVTQSPTHLIKTRGQQVTLRCSPISGHKSVSWYQQVLGQGPQFIFQYYEKEERGRGNFPDRFSARQFPNYSSELNVNALLLGDSALYLCASSPDWRDTQYFGPGTRLTVL.

CDR3 in amino acids: CASSRTSGNLETQYF. The CDR3 nucleotides read TGTGCCAGCAGTAGGACTAGCGGGAACTTAGAGACCCAGTACTTC. The genes are TRBV27 and TRBJ2-5; 12 bases agree with TRBD2. Germline CDR1 is MNHEY and CDR2 is SMNVEV (reference sequence). After removal of 5 bases from V and 4 bases from J, the junction contained 5 bases not matched to a gene. The CDR3 contains 15 residues.

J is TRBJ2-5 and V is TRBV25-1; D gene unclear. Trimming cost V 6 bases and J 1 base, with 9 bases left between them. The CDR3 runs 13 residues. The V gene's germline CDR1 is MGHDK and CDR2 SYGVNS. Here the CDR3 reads CASRTSVQETQYF. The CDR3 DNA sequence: TGTGCCAGCAGGACATCGGTCCAAGAGACCCAGTACTTC. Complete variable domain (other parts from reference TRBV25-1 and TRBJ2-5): EADIYQTPRYLVIGTGKKITLECSQTMGHDKMYWYQQDPGMELHLIHYSYGVNSTEKGDLSSESTVSRIRTEHFPLTLESARPSHTSQYLCASRTSVQETQYFGPGTRLLVL.